This note documents a single T cell receptor (beta chain) sequence. Its matching antigen is unknown. The data were taken from a study of T cells in Graves' hyperthyroidism and ophthalmopathy. Newly diagnosed patients aged 18 to 65 had hyperthyroidism of under 2 months' duration. Study-level points and caveats: The model predicted ophthalmopathy a median approximately six months before onset.

V lost 2 bases, J lost 4 bases, and 11 bases lay in between. The CDR3 loop spans 15 amino acids. CDR1 SGHTA and CDR2 FQGNSA come from the germline V gene. Amplified TCR beta CDR3 regions derived from RNA transcripts. The primer set for the first-round RT-PCR of the TCR CDR3 was HTBI. TCRdb re-derived calls from the multiplex PCR reads in MiXCR, one entry per CDR3 protein. The sample holds 600,000 to 800,000 distinct CDR3 sequences, roughly a third seen once. Sequenced input: blood. This chain joins TRBV7-2 and TRBJ2-2; no clear D. The TCR sequence derives from a woman aged 35 to 49 with Graves' hyperthyroidism. The CDR3 region is CASSLLRRGTGELFF. Here the CDR3 DNA reads TGTGCCAGCAGCTTACTCCGCCGCGGCACCGGGGAGCTGTTTTTT. Based on the CDR3 plus reference TRBV7-2 and TRBJ2-2, the full variable domain is GAGVSQSPSNKVTEKGKDVELRCDPISGHTALYWYRQSLGQGLEFLIYFQGNSAPDKSGLPSDRFSAERTGGSVSTLTIQRTQQEDSAVYLCASSLLRRGTGELFFGEGSRLTVL.